Shown below are 30 T cell receptor beta chains from a single sample sequenced in a study of blood T cell repertoires in COVID-19. Clones were read by immunoSEQ multiplex PCR, and TCRdb kept only the in-frame ones, dropping some. The sample carries 200,000 to 250,000 clones, 82% recorded once. The sequenced material came from PBMCs or T cells enriched from blood (not recorded which). These receptors all come from a woman in her sixties who had recovered from COVID-19.

V and J are TRBV29-1 and TRBJ1-6, with D uncertain. The CDR3 spans 13 residues. Germline assignment: CDR1 SQVTM and CDR2 ANQGSEA. Trimming pared 4 bases from V and 7 bases from J, leaving 11 bases between. The DNA of the CDR3 is TGCAGCGTTGGACACGACTACAATTCACCCCTCCACTTT. It is translated as CSVGHDYNSPLHF. The variable domain in full, with the rest retrieved from reference TRBV29-1 and TRBJ1-6, is SAVISQKPSRDICQRGTSLTIQCQVDSQVTMMFWYRQQPGQSLTLIATANQGSEATYESGFVIDKFPISRPNLTFSTLTVSNMSPEDSSIYLCSVGHDYNSPLHFGNGTRLTVT.

The gene calls are TRBV29-1 and TRBJ1-1; D is unclear. Germline CDR1 and CDR2: SQVTM and ANQGSEA. There are 14 residues in the CDR3. The V and J ends lost 2 bases and 1 base respectively, with 11 bases between them. The CDR3 DNA reads as TGCAGCGTTGAACAGGTGATAGGGAACACTGAAGCTTTCTTT. Its protein is CSVEQVIGNTEAFF.

V gene TRBV4-3 combines with J gene TRBJ2-3, with TRBD1 matching over 7 bases. J lost 10 bases, V lost 0 bases, and 4 bases had no gene match. The CDR3 covers 13 residues. Germline V gene sequence: CDR1 LGHNA, CDR2 YSLEER. The CDR3: CASSQDSGTAQYF. The CDR3 nucleotides read TGCGCCAGCAGCCAAGATTCCGGGACAGCGCAGTATTTT.

The CDR3 spells CASRPRQARYGYTF. The DNA of the CDR3 is TGTGCCAGCAGACCCCGACAGGCCCGCTATGGCTACACCTTC. V and J are TRBV27 and TRBJ1-2; TRBD1 might be the D (6 bases). Trimming removed 6 bases at V and 4 bases at J, with 15 bases between. Germline CDR1 MNHEY, CDR2 SMNVEV (reference sequence). There are 14 residues in the CDR3.

The gene calls are TRBV19 and TRBJ1-2; 9 bases agree with TRBD1. The trim removed 7 bases at V and 7 bases at J, leaving 10 bases unmatched. The CDR3 contains 14 residues. The germline CDR1 and CDR2 sequences are LNHDA and SQIVND (reference sequence). The CDR3 sequence: CASTVGQGIGGYTF. The CDR3 DNA sequence: TGTGCCAGTACCGTGGGACAGGGAATTGGTGGCTACACCTTC.

The chain recombines TRBV2 with TRBJ1-5; tentatively, D is TRBD1 (6 bases). Germline CDR1 and CDR2: SNHLY and FYNNEI. The CDR3 has 14 residues. V dropped 6 bases and J dropped 2 bases, with 11 bases sitting between them. The CDR3 is CASRLRQGNQPQHF. In nucleotides, the CDR3 is TGTGCCAGCAGGCTCCGACAGGGCAATCAGCCCCAGCATTTT.

The V call is TRBV11-1, the J call TRBJ1-6, with 11 bases matching TRBD1. This CDR3 region has 14 residues. Per germline, CDR1 SGHAT and CDR2 FQDESV (reference sequence). V was pared by 5 bases and J by 10 bases, with 4 bases of the junction left unmatched. The CDR3 bases are TGTGCCAGCAGCCCGGACAGGGGGCAATCACCCCTCCACTTT. It codes for CASSPDRGQSPLHF. Full variable domain (missing parts from reference TRBV11-1 and TRBJ1-6): EAEVAQSPRYKITEKSQAVAFWCDPISGHATLYWYRQILGQGPELLVQFQDESVVDDSQLPKDRFSAERLKGVDSTLKIQPAELGDSAMYLCASSPDRGQSPLHFGNGTRLTVT.

This clone was counted a single time. The J gene is TRBJ1-2, the V gene TRBV3-1 (or the pseudogene TRBV3-2); D perhaps matches TRBD1 (5 bases). Between the trimmed V and J ends, which lost 0 bases and 4 bases, there was a span of 15 bases. The germline gives CDR1 LGHDT, CDR2 YNNKEL (reference sequence). The CDR3 sequence is 16 residues long. CDR3 nucleotide sequence: TGTGCCAGCAGCCAAGATAGTTCGGGGACTCTCTATGGCTACACCTTC. This sequence encodes CASSQDSSGTLYGYTF.

The chain joins TRBV7-9 to TRBJ2-4, with 8 bases fitting TRBD2. The CDR3 is 15 residues long. The germline V gene has CDR1 SEHNR and CDR2 FQNEAQ (reference sequence). With 0 bases clipped from V and 6 bases from J, the junction kept 4 bases outside the gene matches. The CDR3 sequence: CASSLAGLAGNIQYF. The DNA for the CDR3 is TGTGCCAGCAGCTTAGCGGGGCTAGCGGGAAACATTCAGTACTTC.

This clone was observed a single time. This chain uses TRBV11-2 with TRBJ2-2; D unresolved. The ends were cut back, 4 bases at V and 4 bases at J, with 13 bases in the middle. Per germline, CDR1 SGHAT and CDR2 FQNNGV. The CDR3 length is 15 residues. This chain's CDR3 is CASSSRPTGTGELFF. In DNA form, the CDR3 reads TGTGCCAGCAGCTCCCGTCCTACGGGCACCGGGGAGCTGTTTTTT.

The chain has TRBV29-1 and TRBJ1-2; a weak D match, TRBD1 (5 bases). Germline V gives CDR1 SQVTM, CDR2 ANQGSEA. This CDR3 is built from 14 residues. The V gene lost 0 bases and the J gene lost 8 bases, with 16 bases spanning the gap. In DNA, the CDR3 is TGCAGCGTTGAAGATTCCGGACACCGGCGGGGCTACACCTTC. Translation gives CSVEDSGHRRGYTF.

Of note for this clone: Without the conserved terminal phenylalanine or tryptophan, this CDR3 likely stems from a read error. The DNA is left out, because the CDR3 cannot be placed on it with certainty; the CDR3 is given as TCRdb lists it. This chain uses TRBV6-2 or TRBV6-3 with TRBJ1-3; TRBD1, as called in the table, went unchecked against the DNA. The CDR3 has 12 amino acids, counting both end residues. CDR1 and CDR2 (germline): MNHEY, SVGEGT. This chain's CDR3 is CASSYSMRGQGY.

This clone was detected a few times. The J gene is TRBJ2-7, the V gene TRBV29-1; D is perhaps TRBD1 (6 bases). The CDR3 runs 13 residues. V lost 3 bases and J lost 4, with 13 bases in between. Germline CDR1 and CDR2: SQVTM and ANQGSEA. In DNA form, the CDR3 reads TGCAGCGTTGAGGGGGCCTCGGGGTACGAGCAGTACTTC. Translated: CSVEGASGYEQYF.

This clone has just one count. The chain combines TRBV5-1 with TRBJ1-2; 7 bases map to TRBD1. The V and J ends lost 4 bases and 9 bases, in that order; junction bases with no gene match: 6. CDR1 is SGHRS and CDR2 is YFSETQ in the germline V gene. This CDR3 is 12 amino acids long. The CDR3 DNA follows: TGCGCCAGCAGCATAAACAGGGGAAGCTACACCTTC. Protein: CASSINRGSYTF.

The chain has TRBV11-2 and TRBJ1-2; weak D call: TRBD1 (6 bases). The germline V gene has CDR1 SGHAT and CDR2 FQNNGV. The CDR3 contains 14 residues. The V end was cut by 4 bases, the J end by 2 bases, with 11 bases between. CDR3 loop: CASSSGHLNYGYTF. CDR3 in DNA: TGTGCCAGCAGCTCGGGACATCTGAACTATGGCTACACCTTC.

This clone was recorded only once. The V and J genes are TRBV5-1 and TRBJ2-5; TRBD1 aligns across 9 bases. From germline, CDR1 is SGHRS and CDR2 YFSETQ. V shed 3 bases, J shed 4 bases, and the junction held 4 bases outside the gene matches. The CDR3 totals 14 residues. CDR3 DNA: TGCGCCAGCAGCTACGGACAGGGGAGAGAGACCCAGTACTTC. This codes for CASSYGQGRETQYF.

V usage is TRBV4-1 and J usage is TRBJ1-6; 9 bases line up with TRBD1. Germline V lookup: CDR1 MGHRA, CDR2 YSYEKL. After removal of 4 bases from V and 0 bases from J, the junction contained 1 base not matched to a gene. The length of the CDR3 is 16 residues. This chain's CDR3 is CASSPTGGSYNSPLHF. In nucleotides, the CDR3 is TGCGCCAGCAGCCCGACAGGGGGCTCCTATAATTCACCCCTCCACTTT.

This chain uses TRBV5-1 with TRBJ2-3; 7 bases agree with TRBD2. CDR1 SGHRS and CDR2 YFSETQ come from the germline V gene. After removal of 5 bases from V and 1 base from J, the junction contained 4 bases not matched to a gene. The CDR3 length is 14 residues. CDR3 coding DNA: TGCGCCAGCAGATGGACTAGAGGCACAGATACGCAGTATTTT. Amino acids: CASRWTRGTDTQYF.

The sample holds one count of this clone. The chain uses TRBV7-2 and TRBJ2-1; TRBD2 agrees at 7 bases. CDR1 and CDR2 (germline): SGHTA, FQGNSA. The CDR3 totals 16 residues. V was pared by 5 bases and J by 10 bases, with 17 bases of the junction left unmatched. For the CDR3, the DNA is TGTGCCAGCAGCACCTTGGGGGGGGTAGGTTTATGGGAGCAGTTCTTC. The encoded protein is CASSTLGGVGLWEQFF.

With respect to this clone: This sample also contains other DNA sequences that code for the same CDR3. The chain joins TRBV7-9 to TRBJ2-7, with D possibly matching TRBD2 (5 bases). CDR1 is SEHNR and CDR2 is FQNEAQ in the germline V gene (reference sequence). This CDR3 spans 12 amino acids. The V end was cut by 2 bases, the J end by 4 bases, with 6 bases between. The CDR3 reads CASSLTGYEQYF. As DNA, the CDR3 is TGTGCCAGCAGCTTAACGGGGTACGAGCAGTACTTC.

V gene TRBV25-1 combines with J gene TRBJ1-1, with TRBD1 identical over 7 bases. This CDR3 has 16 amino acids. V lost 6 bases to trimming and J lost 4 bases; unmatched junction nucleotides: 14. CDR1 and CDR2 (germline): MGHDK, SYGVNS. This chain's CDR3 is CASRGQGVQSLTEAFF. DNA for the CDR3: TGTGCCAGCAGGGGGCAGGGGGTCCAATCCCTCACTGAAGCTTTCTTT.

V is TRBV12-5 and J is TRBJ1-1, with TRBD1 matching over 7 bases. The CDR3 runs 14 residues. V lost 5 bases to trimming and J lost 7 bases; unmatched junction nucleotides: 10. Germline V gives CDR1 LGHNT, CDR2 FRNRAP. The DNA for the CDR3 is TGTGCTAGTGGTCGGGACAGTATGCAGAGTGAAGCTTTCTTT. Amino acid sequence: CASGRDSMQSEAFF.

The rearrangement joins TRBV13 to TRBJ1-2; D is uncertain. V was pared by 1 base and J by 7 bases, with 13 bases between. The CDR3 loop spans 14 amino acids. The germline V gene has CDR1 PRHDT and CDR2 FYEKMQ (reference sequence). CDR3 sequence reads: CASSLDVTLSGYTF. As DNA, the CDR3 is TGTGCCAGCAGCTTAGACGTAACCCTCAGTGGCTACACCTTC.

V and J are TRBV6-5 and TRBJ1-6; the D gene is possibly TRBD1 (6 bases). Germline lookup yields CDR1 MNHEY and CDR2 SVGAGI. The CDR3 has 13 amino acids. V lost 3 bases to trimming and J lost 11 bases, with 11 bases between them. The CDR3 loop is CASSYYREAPLHF. CDR3 coding DNA: TGTGCCAGCAGTTATTACAGGGAAGCACCCCTCCACTTT.

The chain links TRBV10-3 to TRBJ2-1; tentative D call: TRBD2 (6 bases). Trimming took 0 bases from V and 9 from J, leaving 15 bases between them. Germline V gene data show CDR1 as ENHRY and CDR2 as SYGVKD. The CDR3 is 15 amino acids. The CDR3 DNA reads as TGTGCCATCAGTGAGTCGCCCGGGAGATCTGGTGAGCAGTTCTTC. It is translated as CAISESPGRSGEQFF.

This chain joins TRBV2 and TRBJ2-1; 7 bases match TRBD1. V trimming: 4 bases; J trimming: 0 bases; junction bases outside the gene matches: 3. The CDR3 consists of 15 residues. The germline V gene encodes CDR1 SNHLY and CDR2 FYNNEI. Here the CDR3 reads CASSGGQVSYNEQFF. CDR3 in DNA: TGTGCCAGCAGTGGAGGACAGGTCTCCTACAATGAGCAGTTCTTC.

The CDR3 DNA is TGTGCCAGCAGCCTACCTTGGGGCGGCTACACCTTC. It specifies CASSLPWGGYTF. J is TRBJ1-2 and V is TRBV14; D may be TRBD1 (5 bases). The CDR3 totals 12 residues. Germline V gene data show CDR1 as SGHDN and CDR2 as FVKESK. The V gene lost 4 bases and the J gene lost 8 bases, with 11 bases spanning the gap.

This chain connects TRBV3-1 (or the pseudogene TRBV3-2) to TRBJ2-7; a possible D gene is TRBD1 (5 bases). The germline V gene has CDR1 LGHDT and CDR2 YNNKEL (reference sequence). The CDR3 has 14 amino acids. V was pared by 0 bases and J by 4 bases, with 10 bases between. The CDR3 nucleotides are TGTGCCAGCAGCCAAGACCAGGGTCGATACGAGCAGTACTTC. It codes for CASSQDQGRYEQYF.

This chain links TRBV20-1 with TRBJ2-3; D is possibly TRBD2 (5 bases). Germline CDR1 is DFQATT and CDR2 is SNEGSKA (reference sequence). V dropped 7 bases and J dropped 3 bases, with 23 bases sitting between them. CDR3 length equals 16 residues. Here the CDR3 reads CSGSSAEGFGTDTQYF. For the CDR3, the DNA is TGCAGTGGTAGTTCTGCTGAGGGTTTCGGGACAGATACGCAGTATTTT.

This chain connects TRBV10-3 to TRBJ2-1; a possible D gene is TRBD1 (6 bases). The germline V gene has CDR1 ENHRY and CDR2 SYGVKD. The ends were cut back, 0 bases at V and 10 bases at J, with 10 bases in the middle. The CDR3 is 13 amino acids. The CDR3 spells CAISESPQGEQFF. Here the CDR3 DNA reads TGTGCCATCAGTGAGTCTCCCCAGGGGGAGCAGTTCTTC.